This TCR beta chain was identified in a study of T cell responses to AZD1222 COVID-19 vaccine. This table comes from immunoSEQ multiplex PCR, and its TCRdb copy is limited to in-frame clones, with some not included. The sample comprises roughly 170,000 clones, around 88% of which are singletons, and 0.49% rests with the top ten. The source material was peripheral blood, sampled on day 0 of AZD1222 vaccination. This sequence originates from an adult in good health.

In nucleotides, the CDR3 is TGTGCCAGCAGTCCGGGACAGGGGGCAAACTATGGCTACACCTTC. It is translated as CASSPGQGANYGYTF. The chain joins TRBV28 to TRBJ1-2, with 12 positions matching TRBD1. V dropped 5 bases and J dropped 2; count of bases not matched to a gene: 3. Per the germline V gene, CDR1 is MDHEN and CDR2 is SYDVKM. This CDR3 spans 15 amino acids.